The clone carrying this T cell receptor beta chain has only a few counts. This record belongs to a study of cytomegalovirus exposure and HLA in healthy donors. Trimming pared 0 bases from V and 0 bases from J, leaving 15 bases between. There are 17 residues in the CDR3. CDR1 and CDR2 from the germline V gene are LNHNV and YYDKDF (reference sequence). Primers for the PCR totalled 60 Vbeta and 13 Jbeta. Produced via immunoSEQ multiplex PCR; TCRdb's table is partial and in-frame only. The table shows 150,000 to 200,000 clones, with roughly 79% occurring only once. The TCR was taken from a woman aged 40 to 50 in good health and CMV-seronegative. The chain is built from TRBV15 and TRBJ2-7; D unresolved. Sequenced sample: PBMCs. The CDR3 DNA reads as TGTGCCACCAGCAGAGATCGGTCGTGGCGGTACTCCTACGAGCAGTACTTC. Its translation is CATSRDRSWRYSYEQYF.